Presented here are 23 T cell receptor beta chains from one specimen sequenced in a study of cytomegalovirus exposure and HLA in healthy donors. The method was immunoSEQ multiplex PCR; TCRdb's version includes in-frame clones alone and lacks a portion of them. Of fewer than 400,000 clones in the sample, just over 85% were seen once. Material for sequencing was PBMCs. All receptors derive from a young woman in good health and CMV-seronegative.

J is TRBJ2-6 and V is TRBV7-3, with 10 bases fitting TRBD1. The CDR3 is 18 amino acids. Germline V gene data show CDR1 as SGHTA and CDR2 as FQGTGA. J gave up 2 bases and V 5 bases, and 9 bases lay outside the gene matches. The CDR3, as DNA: TGTGCCAGCAGCCAGGGGGGACAGGGGCCGGCTGGGGCCAACGTCCTGACTTTC. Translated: CASSQGGQGPAGANVLTF. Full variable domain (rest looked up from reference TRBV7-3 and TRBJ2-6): GAGVSQTPSNKVTEKGKYVELRCDPISGHTALYWYRQSLGQGPEFLIYFQGTGAADDSGLPNDRFFAVRPEGSVSTLKIQRTERGDSAVYLCASSQGGQGPAGANVLTFGAGSRLTVL.

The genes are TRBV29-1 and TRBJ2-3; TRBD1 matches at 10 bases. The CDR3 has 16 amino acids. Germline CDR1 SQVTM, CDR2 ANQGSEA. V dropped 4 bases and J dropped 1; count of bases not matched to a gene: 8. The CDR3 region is CSVGGTGESRTDTQYF. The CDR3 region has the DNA TGCAGCGTTGGCGGGACAGGGGAGTCGCGCACAGATACGCAGTATTTT.

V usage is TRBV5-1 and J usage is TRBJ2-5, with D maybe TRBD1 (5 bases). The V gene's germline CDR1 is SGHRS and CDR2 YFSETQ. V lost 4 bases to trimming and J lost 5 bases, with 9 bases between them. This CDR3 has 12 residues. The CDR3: CASSLGVETQYF. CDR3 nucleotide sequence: TGCGCCAGCAGCCTAGGGGTGGAGACCCAGTACTTC.

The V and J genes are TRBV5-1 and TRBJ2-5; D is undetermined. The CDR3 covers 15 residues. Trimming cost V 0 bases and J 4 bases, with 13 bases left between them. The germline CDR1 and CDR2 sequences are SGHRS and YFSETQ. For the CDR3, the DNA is TGCGCCAGCAGCTTGGCCCTCGGTCAAGCAGAGACCCAGTACTTC. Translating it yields CASSLALGQAETQYF.

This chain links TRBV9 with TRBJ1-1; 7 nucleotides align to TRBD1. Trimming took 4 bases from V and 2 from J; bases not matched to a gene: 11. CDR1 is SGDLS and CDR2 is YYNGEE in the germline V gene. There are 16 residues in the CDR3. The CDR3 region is CASSPPQGGGNTEAFF. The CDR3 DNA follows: TGTGCCAGCAGCCCCCCTCAAGGGGGCGGAAACACTGAAGCTTTCTTT.

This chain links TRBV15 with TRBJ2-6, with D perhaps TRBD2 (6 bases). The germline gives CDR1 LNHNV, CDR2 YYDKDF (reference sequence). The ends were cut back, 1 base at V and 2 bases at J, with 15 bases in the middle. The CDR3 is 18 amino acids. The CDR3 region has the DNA TGTGCCACCAGCAGAGTCCCCGGCAGGGAGGCTGGGGCCAACGTCCTGACTTTC. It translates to CATSRVPGREAGANVLTF.

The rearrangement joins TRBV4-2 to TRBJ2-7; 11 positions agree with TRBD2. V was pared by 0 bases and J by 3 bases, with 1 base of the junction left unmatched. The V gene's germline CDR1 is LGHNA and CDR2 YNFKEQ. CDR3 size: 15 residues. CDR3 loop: CASSQEGTSGYEQYF. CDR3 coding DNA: TGTGCCAGCAGCCAAGAGGGGACTAGCGGCTACGAGCAGTACTTC.

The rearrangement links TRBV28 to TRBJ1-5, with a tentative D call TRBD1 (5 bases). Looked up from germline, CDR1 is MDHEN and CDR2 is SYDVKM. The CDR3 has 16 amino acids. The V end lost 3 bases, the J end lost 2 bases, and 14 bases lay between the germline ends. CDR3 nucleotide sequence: TGTGCCAGCAGTTTGGGTTGGGGCGTGGGCAATCAGCCCCAGCATTTT. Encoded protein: CASSLGWGVGNQPQHF.

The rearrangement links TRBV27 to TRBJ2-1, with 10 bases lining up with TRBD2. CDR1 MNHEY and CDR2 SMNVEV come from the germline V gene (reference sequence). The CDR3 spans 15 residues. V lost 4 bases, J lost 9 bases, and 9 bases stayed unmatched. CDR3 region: CASSSEASGRLEQFF. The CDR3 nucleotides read TGTGCCAGCAGTTCAGAGGCTAGCGGGAGACTTGAGCAGTTCTTC.

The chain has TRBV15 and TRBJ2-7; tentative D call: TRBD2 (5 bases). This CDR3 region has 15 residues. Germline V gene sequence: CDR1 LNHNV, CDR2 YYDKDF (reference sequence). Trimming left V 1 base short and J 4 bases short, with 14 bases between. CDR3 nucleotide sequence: TGTGCCACCAGCAGAGCGGGAATAGCTTCATACGAGCAGTACTTC. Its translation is CATSRAGIASYEQYF.

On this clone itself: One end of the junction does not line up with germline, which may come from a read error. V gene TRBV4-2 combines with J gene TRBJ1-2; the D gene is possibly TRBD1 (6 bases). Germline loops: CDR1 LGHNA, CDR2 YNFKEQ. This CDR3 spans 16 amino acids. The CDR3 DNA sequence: TGTGCCAGCAGTCAAGGGGGGGAGGGCAAGAACTATGGCTACACCTTC. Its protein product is CASSQGGEGKNYGYTF.

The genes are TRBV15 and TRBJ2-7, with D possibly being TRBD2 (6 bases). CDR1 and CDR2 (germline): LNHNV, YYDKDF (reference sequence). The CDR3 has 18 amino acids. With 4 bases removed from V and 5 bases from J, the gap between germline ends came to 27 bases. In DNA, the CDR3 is TGTGCCACCAGCACCTCGCCGGGGGAGATGGGTAATCTGGACGAGCAGTACTTC. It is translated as CATSTSPGEMGNLDEQYF.

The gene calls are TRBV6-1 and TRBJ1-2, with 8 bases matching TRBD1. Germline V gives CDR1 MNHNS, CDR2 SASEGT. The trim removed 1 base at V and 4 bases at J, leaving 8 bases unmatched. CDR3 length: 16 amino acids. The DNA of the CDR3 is TGTGCCAGCAGTGAAGGGACAGGGTTTTATTCCTATGGCTACACCTTC. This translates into CASSEGTGFYSYGYTF.

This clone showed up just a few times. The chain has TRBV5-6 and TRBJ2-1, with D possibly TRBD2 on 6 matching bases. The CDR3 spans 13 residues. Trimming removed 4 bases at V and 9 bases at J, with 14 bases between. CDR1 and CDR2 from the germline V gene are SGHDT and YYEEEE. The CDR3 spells CASSQTSIGEQFF. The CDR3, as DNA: TGTGCCAGCAGCCAGACTAGTATAGGTGAGCAGTTCTTC.

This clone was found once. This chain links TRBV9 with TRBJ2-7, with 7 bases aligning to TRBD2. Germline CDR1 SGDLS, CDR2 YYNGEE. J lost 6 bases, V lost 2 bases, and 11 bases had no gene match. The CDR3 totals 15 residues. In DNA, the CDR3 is TGTGCCAGCAGCGTGCATACTAGCGCGCGGGGCGAGCAGTACTTC. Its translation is CASSVHTSARGEQYF.

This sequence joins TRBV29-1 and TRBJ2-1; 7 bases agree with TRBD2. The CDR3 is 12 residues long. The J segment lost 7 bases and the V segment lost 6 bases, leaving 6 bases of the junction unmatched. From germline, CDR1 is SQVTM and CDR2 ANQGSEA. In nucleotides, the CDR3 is TGCAGCGTCGCGGGACTACCAAATGAGCAGTTCTTC. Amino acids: CSVAGLPNEQFF.

For the CDR3, the DNA is TGCGCCAGCAGCCAAGGCGGGACAGGGGGTGGCTACACCTTC. Its translation is CASSQGGTGGGYTF. The rearrangement joins TRBV4-3 to TRBJ1-2; 11 bases align to TRBD1. Germline assignment: CDR1 LGHNA and CDR2 YSLEER. V was clipped by 1 base and J by 7 bases; unmatched bases: 2. The CDR3 covers 14 residues.

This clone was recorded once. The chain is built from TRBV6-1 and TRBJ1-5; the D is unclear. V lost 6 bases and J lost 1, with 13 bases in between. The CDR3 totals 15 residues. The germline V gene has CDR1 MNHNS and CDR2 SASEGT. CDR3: CASRSLSSSNQPQHF. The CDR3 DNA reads TGTGCCAGCAGATCTCTTTCAAGCAGCAATCAGCCCCAGCATTTT.

The CDR3 reads CASSRQGADGELFF. CDR3 in DNA: TGCGCCAGCAGCCGACAGGGGGCTGACGGGGAGCTGTTTTTT. The chain carries TRBV5-1 and TRBJ2-2; TRBD1 matches at 10 bases. Unmatched junction bases numbered 4, after V lost 4 bases and J lost 7 bases. The CDR3 is made up of 14 amino acids. Germline-derived CDR1 and CDR2 are SGHRS and YFSETQ.

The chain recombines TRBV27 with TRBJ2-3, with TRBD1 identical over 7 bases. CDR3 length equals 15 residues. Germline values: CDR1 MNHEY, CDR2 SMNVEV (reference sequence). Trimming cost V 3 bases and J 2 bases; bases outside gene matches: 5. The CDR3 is CASSFRDSPTDTQYF. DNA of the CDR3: TGTGCCAGCAGTTTCCGGGACAGCCCCACAGATACGCAGTATTTT.

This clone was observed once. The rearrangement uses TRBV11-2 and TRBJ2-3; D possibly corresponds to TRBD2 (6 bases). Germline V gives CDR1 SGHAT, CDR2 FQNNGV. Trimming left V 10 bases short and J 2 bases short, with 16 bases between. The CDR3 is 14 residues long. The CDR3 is CATLAGGNTDTQYF. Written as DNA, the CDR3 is TGTGCCACCCTAGCCGGCGGGAACACAGATACGCAGTATTTT.

The CDR3 DNA sequence: TGCAGCGTGGTAGGGGGAAGTGAAGCTTTCTTT. Protein sequence: CSVVGGSEAFF. The chain employs TRBV29-1 and TRBJ1-1; TRBD1 might be the D (6 bases). CDR3 length equals 11 residues. The ends were cut back, 6 bases at V and 7 bases at J, with 12 bases in the middle. Germline V gives CDR1 SQVTM, CDR2 ANQGSEA.

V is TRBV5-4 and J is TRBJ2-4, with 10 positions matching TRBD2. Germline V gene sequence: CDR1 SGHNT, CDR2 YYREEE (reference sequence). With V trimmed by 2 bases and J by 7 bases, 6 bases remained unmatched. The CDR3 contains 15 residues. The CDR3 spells CASSLSGRAGNIQYF. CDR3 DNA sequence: TGTGCCAGCAGCTTAAGCGGGAGGGCCGGGAACATTCAGTACTTC.